These 17 T cell receptor beta chains came from one sample sequenced in a study of blood T cell repertoires in COVID-19. The table came from immunoSEQ multiplex PCR; TCRdb's copy has only in-frame clones and leaves some out. This repertoire shows about 140,000 clones, 84% found once; its top ten account for about 8.1%. The material sequenced was peripheral blood. The receptor source for this set is a man under 40 with COVID-19, enrolled during active disease.

This chain joins TRBV30 and TRBJ1-2, with 9 bases lining up with TRBD1. The CDR3 extends over 14 amino acids. The germline CDR1 and CDR2 sequences are GTSNPN and SVGIG (reference sequence). The J segment lost 1 base and the V segment lost 4 bases, leaving 4 bases of the junction unmatched. The CDR3 is CAWNRDRDNYGYTF. The CDR3 DNA reads as TGTGCCTGGAATAGGGACAGGGATAACTATGGCTACACCTTC.

This clone was counted a single time. The gene calls are TRBV5-1 and TRBJ1-4, with a weak D call TRBD1 (6 bases). V lost 2 bases, J lost 6 bases, and 14 bases lay in between. Germline values: CDR1 SGHRS, CDR2 YFSETQ. CDR3 size: 15 residues. CDR3 nucleotides: TGCGCCAGCAGCTTAGGGACATTGAGGGATGAAAAACTGTTTTTT. Protein product: CASSLGTLRDEKLFF.

This chain connects TRBV5-1 to TRBJ2-5; TRBD1 matches at 9 bases. V dropped 7 bases and J dropped 3; count of bases not matched to a gene: 4. The CDR3 totals 13 residues. Germline V gives CDR1 SGHRS, CDR2 YFSETQ. DNA of the CDR3: TGCGCCAGCGGGGACAGGGTGAAAGAGACCCAGTACTTC. This sequence encodes CASGDRVKETQYF.

The CDR3 DNA reads TGTGCCAGCAACCGGTTCGCGGGACAGGGCTATGGCTACACCTTC. It codes for CASNRFAGQGYGYTF. V gene TRBV2 combines with J gene TRBJ1-2, with 9 nucleotides matching TRBD1. V shed 7 bases, J shed 4 bases, and the junction held 10 bases outside the gene matches. Germline assignment: CDR1 SNHLY and CDR2 FYNNEI. The CDR3 is made up of 15 amino acids.

V usage is TRBV30 and J usage is TRBJ2-7, with D possibly matching TRBD2 (6 bases). The CDR3 is made up of 14 amino acids. Germline CDR1 reads GTSNPN; CDR2 reads SVGIG (reference sequence). Trimming pared 4 bases from V and 4 bases from J, leaving 17 bases between. The CDR3 DNA reads TGTGCCTGGAACCCCGGGGGAGTTTGGTACGAGCAGTACTTC. Its translation is CAWNPGGVWYEQYF.

The rearrangement links TRBV27 to TRBJ2-7; weak D call: TRBD2 (6 bases). Trimming pared 4 bases from V and 2 bases from J, leaving 12 bases between. This CDR3 spans 14 amino acids. The germline V gene encodes CDR1 MNHEY and CDR2 SMNVEV (reference sequence). The CDR3 region is CASSSSSAPYEQYF. The CDR3 coding sequence is TGTGCCAGCAGTTCGTCTAGCGCGCCCTACGAGCAGTACTTC.

The genes are TRBV27 and TRBJ2-7; 9 nucleotides align to TRBD1. Germline V gene sequence: CDR1 MNHEY, CDR2 SMNVEV (reference sequence). V shed 2 bases and J 1 base; nucleotides not matched to a gene: 3. This CDR3 contains 15 residues. The CDR3 region has the DNA TGTGCCAGCAGTTTAACCGGACAGGGGTCCTACGAGCAGTACTTC. As protein: CASSLTGQGSYEQYF.

V gene TRBV9 combines with J gene TRBJ1-1; 8 positions match TRBD1. The CDR3 sequence is 15 residues long. The J segment lost 4 bases and the V segment lost 2 bases, leaving 7 bases of the junction unmatched. CDR1 SGDLS and CDR2 YYNGEE come from the germline V gene. The CDR3: CASSVEDRGSTEAFF. CDR3 nucleotide sequence: TGTGCCAGCAGCGTCGAAGACAGGGGAAGCACTGAAGCTTTCTTT.

This clone occurred once. CDR3 bases: TGTGCCAGCAGGCGGGACGCAGATACGCAGTATTTT. It encodes CASRRDADTQYF. V usage is TRBV2 and J usage is TRBJ2-3, with D possibly being TRBD2 (6 bases). V lost 6 bases and J 4 bases, leaving 8 bases between the germline ends. This CDR3 contains 12 residues. The germline V gene encodes CDR1 SNHLY and CDR2 FYNNEI.

This clone was seen more than once but under ten times. The V gene is TRBV30, the J gene TRBJ1-1; TRBD1 is a possible D gene (5 bases). CDR1 and CDR2 from the germline V gene are GTSNPN and SVGIG (reference sequence). The V gene lost 4 bases and the J gene lost 1 base, with 16 bases spanning the gap. The CDR3 loop spans 15 amino acids. CDR3 in amino acids: CAWTPWGRGNTEAFF. In DNA form, the CDR3 reads TGTGCCTGGACTCCGTGGGGGAGGGGGAACACTGAAGCTTTCTTT.

This clone appeared once. The chain couples TRBV11-2 to TRBJ1-6; a possible D gene is TRBD1 (5 bases). In germline, CDR1 is SGHAT, CDR2 FQNNGV. The CDR3 totals 14 residues. The V end was cut by 3 bases, the J end by 8 bases, with 11 bases between. This CDR3 is CASSLGIGDSPLHF. CDR3 nucleotide sequence: TGTGCCAGCAGCTTGGGGATAGGGGATTCACCCCTCCACTTT. The full variable domain, its missing parts supplied by reference TRBV11-2 and TRBJ1-6, is EAGVAQSPRYKIIEKRQSVAFWCNPISGHATLYWYQQILGQGPKLLIQFQNNGVVDDSQLPKDRFSAERLKGVDSTLKIQPAKLEDSAVYLCASSLGIGDSPLHFGNGTRLTVT.

V usage is TRBV7-3 and J usage is TRBJ2-3; TRBD2 might be the D (5 bases). This CDR3 has 13 amino acids. From germline, CDR1 is SGHTA and CDR2 FQGTGA. V dropped 5 bases and J dropped 6 bases, with 12 bases sitting between them. The chain's CDR3 is CASSPRTVDTQYF. Here the CDR3 DNA reads TGTGCCAGCAGCCCAAGGACTGTGGATACGCAGTATTTT.

The CDR3 here is CASSRGRYPEDTQYF. DNA for the CDR3: TGTGCCAGTAGTAGGGGCCGCTATCCCGAGGATACGCAGTATTTT. This chain uses TRBV19 with TRBJ2-3; a possible D gene is TRBD1 (5 bases). Germline V gives CDR1 LNHDA, CDR2 SQIVND (reference sequence). The CDR3 runs to 15 residues. Trimming removed 4 bases from V and 6 bases from J, with 17 bases in between.

The gene calls are TRBV5-6 and TRBJ2-4; D call uncertain. Trimming pared 1 base from V and 0 bases from J, leaving 5 bases between. The germline V gene encodes CDR1 SGHDT and CDR2 YYEEEE. This CDR3 has 14 residues. Here the CDR3 DNA reads TGTGCCAGCAGCTTGATCGTAGCCAAAAACATTCAGTACTTC. Translating gives CASSLIVAKNIQYF.

Regarding this clone: Being one base from a much bigger clone, this may be a read error. The V gene is TRBV4-3, the J gene TRBJ2-2; tentative D call: TRBD2 (6 bases). The CDR3 has 15 residues. Germline CDR1 reads LGHNA; CDR2 reads YSLEER. The CDR3 nucleotides are TGCGCCAGCAGCCAAGGACTAGAGAACATCGGGGAGCTGTTTTTT. Amino acids: CASSQGLENIGELFF.

The rearrangement joins TRBV7-2 to TRBJ2-2; TRBD2 is a possible D gene (6 bases). V was clipped by 7 bases and J by 7 bases, with 25 bases between them. The CDR3 has 17 amino acids. CDR1 and CDR2 from the germline V gene are SGHTA and FQGNSA. The CDR3 sequence is CASIPLKLREKVGELFF. DNA of the CDR3: TGTGCCAGCATCCCGCTTAAACTTCGGGAGAAGGTCGGGGAGCTGTTTTTT.

This rearrangement joins TRBV6-5 to TRBJ1-2; unclear D gene. CDR1 and CDR2 from the germline V gene are MNHEY and SVGAGI. CDR3 size: 15 residues. Trimming stripped 1 base from V and 5 bases from J, with 14 bases between. CDR3 nucleotide sequence: TGTGCCAGCAGTTACTTCTCTGGTAGTGATTATGGCTACACCTTC. Translation: CASSYFSGSDYGYTF.